The rows below give T cell receptor beta chains drawn from one sample of a study of identical twins. A single record per CDR3 protein comes from TCRdb applying MiXCR to the 5' RACE reads. This sample carries about 250,000 distinct CDR3 sequences, around an eighth of them seen once, and the ten largest clones take approximately 9.3%. The sequenced sample was memory (CD45RO+) T cells sorted from blood. The receptors stem from a woman aged 18-35 years in good health. Both conserved end residues are part of each CDR3. A D gene is named only where the DNA matches it firmly. The size field is filled for only some rows; it gives once, few, many or a size class.

clone size,D gene,J gene,V gene,CDR3 protein,CDR3 DNA
.,.,TRBJ2-3,TRBV12-5,CASGLAVGLTDTQYF,TGTGCTAGTGGTTTGGCCGTCGGGTTGACAGATACGCAGTATTTT
.,.,TRBJ1-5,TRBV6-1,CASRNTQGMPQHF,TGTGCCAGCAGAAATACGCAGGGGATGCCCCAGCATTTT
many,.,TRBJ2-5,TRBV6-4,CASSDSLEGTQYF,TGTGCCAGCAGTGACTCGTTGGAGGGTACCCAGTACTTC
many,TRBD1,TRBJ1-5,TRBV2,CASSAMGQNNQPQHF,TGTGCCAGCAGCGCGATGGGACAGAATAATCAGCCCCAGCATTTT
.,TRBD2,TRBJ2-5,TRBV10-3,CAISETRSGARRETQYF,TGTGCCATCAGTGAGACCCGTAGCGGGGCCCGGCGGGAGACCCAGTACTTC
many,.,TRBJ1-1,TRBV5-6,CASSLDIQGMTEAFF,TGTGCCAGCAGCCTGGATATTCAGGGGATGACTGAAGCTTTCTTT
.,.,TRBJ1-4,TRBV7-9,CASSSGDVPYEKLFF,TGTGCCAGCAGCTCAGGGGACGTGCCGTACGAAAAACTGTTTTTT
few,TRBD1,TRBJ2-5,TRBV28,CASSFQGATTRETQYF,TGTGCCAGCAGTTTCCAGGGGGCGACGACTAGAGAGACCCAGTACTTC
few,.,TRBJ1-1,TRBV7-2,CASSFRGHTEAFF,TGTGCCAGCAGCTTTAGAGGGCACACTGAAGCTTTCTTT
.,.,TRBJ1-6,TRBV9,CASSLHAGGAQPLHF,TGTGCCAGCAGCTTACATGCGGGGGGGGCCCAACCCCTCCACTTT
.,.,TRBJ2-7,TRBV7-7,CASSLGFGVGEQYF,TGTGCTAGCAGCTTGGGTTTCGGCGTCGGGGAGCAGTACTTC
.,.,TRBJ2-1,TRBV5-1,CASSRSLSVGEQFF,TGCGCCAGCAGCCGATCCCTCAGTGTCGGTGAGCAGTTCTTC
few,.,TRBJ2-3,TRBV20-1,CSARDVAHTQYF,TGCAGTGCTAGAGATGTGGCGCATACGCAGTATTTT
.,.,TRBJ2-3,TRBV4-3,CASSHLWGKTETDTQYF,TGCGCCAGCAGCCATCTCTGGGGGAAGACAGAGACAGATACGCAGTATTTT
few,TRBD2,TRBJ2-3,TRBV20-1,CSATDLGQSGLAGDTQYF,TGCAGTGCTACCGATCTCGGGCAGTCGGGACTAGCGGGAGATACGCAGTATTTT
.,TRBD1,TRBJ1-1,TRBV5-1,CASSLAGDRNTEAFF,TGCGCCAGCAGCTTGGCGGGGGACAGAAACACTGAAGCTTTCTTT
.,.,TRBJ1-6,TRBV11-3,CASSLQDNSPLHF,TGTGCCAGCAGCTTACAGGACAATTCACCCCTCCACTTT
few,TRBD2,TRBJ2-1,TRBV20-1,CSAYGRSSYNEQFF,TGCAGTGCATACGGGAGGAGCTCCTACAATGAGCAGTTCTTC
.,TRBD2,TRBJ2-1,TRBV20-1,CSASGWTSGINEQFF,TGCAGTGCTAGCGGTTGGACTAGCGGCATCAATGAGCAGTTCTTC
.,.,TRBJ1-1,TRBV30,CAWRNLRRAEAFF,TGTGCCTGGAGAAATCTTCGAAGGGCTGAAGCTTTCTTT
.,.,TRBJ2-2,TRBV5-1,CASSEYTGELFF,TGCGCCAGCAGCGAATACACCGGGGAGCTGTTTTTT
few,.,TRBJ2-5,TRBV6-2/TRBV6-3,CASSYSRVVETQYF,TGTGCCAGCAGTTACTCCAGGGTCGTCGAGACCCAGTACTTC
few,.,TRBJ2-1,TRBV7-9,CASSPTASARKFF,TGTGCCAGCAGCCCCACCGCTAGCGCAAGAAAGTTCTTC
many,.,TRBJ1-1,TRBV20-1,CSARRTVNTEAFF,TGCAGTGCTAGACGGACAGTGAACACTGAAGCTTTCTTT
.,.,TRBJ2-7,TRBV21-1,CASSKEGRLTYEQYF,TGTGCCAGCAGCAAAGAGGGGCGGCTCACCTACGAGCAGTACTTC
many,.,TRBJ2-7,TRBV5-6,CASSRPGPYEQYF,TGTGCCAGCAGCAGACCCGGACCCTACGAGCAGTACTTC
many,.,TRBJ2-6,TRBV12-3/TRBV12-4,CASSLRGGSGANVLTF,TGTGCCAGCAGTTTAAGAGGGGGCTCTGGGGCCAACGTCCTGACTTTC
many,.,TRBJ1-6,TRBV20-1,CSARDSRISINNSPLHF,TGCAGTGCTAGAGATTCGCGAATATCGATAAATAATTCACCCCTCCACTTT
.,TRBD1,TRBJ2-7,TRBV20-1,CSAYVLDRDGNEQYF,TGCAGTGCGTACGTGCTGGACAGGGATGGGAACGAGCAGTACTTC
few,.,TRBJ1-5,TRBV12-3/TRBV12-4,CASSLAGGGNRYNQPQHF,TGTGCCAGCAGTTTAGCGGGTGGGGGAAATCGGTACAATCAGCCCCAGCATTTT
.,.,TRBJ2-3,TRBV15,CATSSRDAPSTDTQYF,TGTGCCACCAGCTCCCGGGACGCCCCTAGCACAGATACGCAGTATTTT
.,.,TRBJ2-7,TRBV10-3,CAISGDTGFYEQYF,TGTGCCATCAGTGGGGATACAGGGTTCTACGAGCAGTACTTC
few,.,TRBJ2-7,TRBV24-1,CATGTSEYEQYF,TGTGCCACCGGGACCTCAGAGTACGAGCAGTACTTC
many,.,TRBJ1-1,TRBV3-1,CASSPPSANTEAFF,TGTGCCAGCAGCCCGCCGAGCGCGAACACTGAAGCTTTCTTT
many,.,TRBJ1-3,TRBV3-1,CASSPSTLGSGNTIYF,TGTGCCAGCAGCCCTAGCACCCTGGGGTCTGGAAACACCATATATTTT
many,.,TRBJ2-7,TRBV12-3/TRBV12-4,CASSLRASRSYEQYF,TGTGCCAGCAGTTTAAGGGCTAGCCGCAGCTACGAGCAGTACTTC
.,.,TRBJ2-1,TRBV20-1,CSAPRARWGNEQFF,TGCAGTGCCCCCCGAGCCCGTTGGGGCAATGAGCAGTTCTTC
many,.,TRBJ2-1,TRBV6-2/TRBV6-3,CASSYSRGGEQFF,TGTGCCAGCAGTTACTCACGAGGGGGGGAGCAGTTCTTC
few,.,TRBJ2-5,TRBV5-1,CASSLLSNRIQETQYF,TGCGCCAGCAGCTTGTTGTCTAATAGGATCCAAGAGACCCAGTACTTC
many,TRBD1,TRBJ2-7,TRBV5-6,CASSLDPGQGILGQYF,TGTGCCAGCAGCTTGGACCCGGGACAGGGGATCTTAGGGCAGTACTTC
.,.,TRBJ2-3,TRBV10-3,CAASAPTDTQYF,TGTGCCGCGTCCGCCCCAACAGATACGCAGTATTTT
.,TRBD2,TRBJ2-5,TRBV29-1,CSAIAGVGETQYF,TGCAGCGCGATAGCGGGAGTGGGGGAGACCCAGTACTTC
few,.,TRBJ2-1,TRBV15,CATSRGPSPYNEQFF,TGTGCCACCAGCAGGGGACCCTCGCCCTACAATGAGCAGTTCTTC
.,.,TRBJ2-7,TRBV19,CASMSLRPGHEQYF,TGTGCCAGTATGTCCCTCAGGCCAGGGCACGAGCAGTACTTC
.,.,TRBJ2-3,TRBV20-1,CSARGTAKTDTQYF,TGCAGTGCTAGGGGGACGGCAAAAACAGATACGCAGTATTTT
.,.,TRBJ2-4,TRBV7-6,CASSSVSGDIQYF,TGTGCCAGCAGCTCGGTATCCGGGGACATTCAGTACTTC
many,.,TRBJ1-2,TRBV20-1,CSARVPVQWYGYTF,TGCAGTGCTAGGGTACCAGTCCAATGGTATGGCTACACCTTC
.,.,TRBJ2-5,TRBV6-5,CASSYSQEQTQYF,TGTGCCAGCAGTTACAGTCAGGAGCAGACCCAGTACTTC
.,.,TRBJ1-1,TRBV2,CASEFVKGTEAFF,TGTGCCAGCGAATTCGTCAAGGGCACTGAAGCTTTCTTT
few,TRBD2,TRBJ2-3,TRBV7-8,CASSPSGGYTQYF,TGTGCCAGCAGCCCTAGCGGGGGATATACGCAGTATTTT